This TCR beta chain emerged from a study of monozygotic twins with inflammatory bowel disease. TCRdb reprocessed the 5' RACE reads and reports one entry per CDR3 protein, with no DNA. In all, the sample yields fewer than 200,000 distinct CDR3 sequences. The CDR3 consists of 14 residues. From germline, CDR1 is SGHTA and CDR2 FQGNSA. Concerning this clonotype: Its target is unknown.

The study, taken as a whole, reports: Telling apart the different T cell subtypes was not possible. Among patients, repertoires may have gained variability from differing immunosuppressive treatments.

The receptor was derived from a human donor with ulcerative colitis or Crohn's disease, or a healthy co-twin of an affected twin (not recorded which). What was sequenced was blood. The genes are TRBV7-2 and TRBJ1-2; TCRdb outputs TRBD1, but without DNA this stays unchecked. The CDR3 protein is CASSSGQGTYGYTF. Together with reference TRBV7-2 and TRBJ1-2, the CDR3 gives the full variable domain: GAGVSQSPSNKVTEKGKDVELRCDPISGHTALYWYRQSLGQGLEFLIYFQGNSAPDKSGLPSDRFSAERTGGSVSTLTIQRTQQEDSAVYLCASSSGQGTYGYTFGSGTRLTVV.